Listed here are 27 T cell receptor beta chains from one sample, sequenced in a study of T-cell reconstitution after alpha-beta-depleted transplantation in children. As it was prepared, the TCRbeta library received unique molecular identifiers. TCRdb re-derived calls from the PCR reads in MiXCR, one entry per CDR3 protein. The sample comprises under 850,000 distinct CDR3 sequences, roughly 13% of which are singletons, and around 0.8% rests with the top ten. Sample: PBMCs, taken before TCRalphabeta/CD19-depleted stem cell transplant. These receptor sequences come from a girl aged 2 to 10 with congenital amegakaryocytic thrombocytopenia, due to receive a stem cell transplant.

This clonotype was counted a few times. The chain employs TRBV5-1 and TRBJ1-2, with TRBD1 matching over 8 bases. Germline trimming cut 2 bases from V and 4 bases from J; bases unmatched to any gene: 10. CDR1 and CDR2 from the germline V gene are SGHRS and YFSETQ. The CDR3 extends over 16 amino acids. CDR3 DNA: TGCGCCAGCAGCTTACTTATTGGGACAGGCGGCTATGGCTACACCTTC. It specifies CASSLLIGTGGYGYTF.

This clonotype was observed a handful of times. The CDR3: CSARDTSGKTNTGELFF. CDR3 coding DNA: TGCAGTGCTAGAGATACTAGCGGGAAGACGAACACCGGGGAGCTGTTTTTT. The chain combines TRBV20-1 with TRBJ2-2; 10 nucleotides line up with TRBD2. The CDR3 consists of 17 residues. The J segment lost 0 bases and the V segment lost 0 bases, leaving 4 bases of the junction unmatched. Germline CDR1 DFQATT, CDR2 SNEGSKA (reference sequence).

This clonotype was seen ten or more times. V is TRBV5-1 and J is TRBJ2-3; the D gene is possibly TRBD2 (5 bases). The CDR3 is made up of 16 amino acids. CDR1 and CDR2 from the germline V gene are SGHRS and YFSETQ. V was shortened by 0 bases and J by 1 base, with 12 bases between the two germline ends. The DNA of the CDR3 is TGCGCCAGCAGCTTGGAAGGACGGCGGGGCACAGATACGCAGTATTTT. Its protein product is CASSLEGRRGTDTQYF.

The chain has TRBV12-3 or TRBV12-4 and TRBJ2-3; 7 nucleotides agree with TRBD2. The CDR3 spans 15 residues. The ends lost 6 bases at V and 0 bases at J; junction bases unmatched: 6. The CDR3 sequence: CASSHSGPSTDTQYF. CDR3 nucleotide sequence: TGTGCCAGCAGCCATAGCGGGCCAAGCACAGATACGCAGTATTTT.

This clonotype was counted between two and nine times. The chain carries TRBV3-1 and TRBJ2-7; D gene uncertain. The CDR3 contains 15 residues. V was pared by 6 bases and J by 3 bases, with 18 bases between. Germline V lookup: CDR1 LGHDT, CDR2 YNNKEL (reference sequence). In DNA, the CDR3 is TGTGCCAGCAGTCCATCGCACCACCACAACTACGAGCAGTACTTC. Its protein is CASSPSHHHNYEQYF.

This clonotype was seen more than once but under ten times. One end of the junction varies from germline; a read error may be responsible. The chain combines TRBV2 with TRBJ2-5, with 8 bases lining up with TRBD2. Per germline, CDR1 SNHLY and CDR2 FYNNEI. There are 14 residues in the CDR3. In DNA, the CDR3 is TGTGCCAGCAGGGAAGCGGGGGCCTTCGGGACCCAGTACTTC. Encoded protein: CASREAGAFGTQYF. The full variable domain, rest sourced from reference TRBV2 and TRBJ2-5, is EPEVTQTPSHQVTQMGQEVILRCVPISNHLYFYWYRQILGQKVEFLVSFYNNEISEKSEIFDDQFSVERPDGSNFTLKIRSTKLEDSAMYFCASREAGAFGTQYFGPGTRLLVL.

V usage is TRBV20-1 and J usage is TRBJ2-7, with TRBD1 matching over 8 bases. This CDR3 contains 12 residues. Trimming cost V 6 bases and J 9 bases; bases outside gene matches: 10. CDR1 and CDR2 from the germline V gene are DFQATT and SNEGSKA (reference sequence). CDR3 in amino acids: CSANGQGEGQYF. CDR3 DNA sequence: TGCAGTGCAAACGGACAGGGTGAGGGGCAGTACTTC.

V is TRBV6-1 and J is TRBJ2-7; a weak D match, TRBD1 (6 bases). Trimming took 7 bases from V and 3 from J, leaving 13 bases between them. From germline, CDR1 is MNHNS and CDR2 SASEGT. This CDR3 region has 13 residues. CDR3 residues: CASTDIQGYEQYF. CDR3 DNA: TGTGCCAGCACCGACATACAGGGCTACGAGCAGTACTTC.

This clonotype was recorded a few times. The chain couples TRBV5-1 to TRBJ1-1; D remains unclear. The CDR3 loop spans 14 amino acids. Germline V gene sequence: CDR1 SGHRS, CDR2 YFSETQ. V was shortened by 5 bases and J by 0 bases, with 11 bases between the two germline ends. CDR3 loop: CASSPAAVNTEAFF. The CDR3 nucleotides are TGCGCCAGCAGTCCCGCGGCGGTGAACACTGAAGCTTTCTTT.

The gene calls are TRBV29-1 and TRBJ2-7; possibly TRBD1 for D (6 bases). Trimming removed 6 bases at V and 4 bases at J, with 16 bases between. The CDR3 is 13 amino acids. Germline V lookup: CDR1 SQVTM, CDR2 ANQGSEA. The DNA for the CDR3 is TGCAGCGTCCCGACAGGATCGGTGTACGAGCAGTACTTC. It codes for CSVPTGSVYEQYF.

At least ten counts were recorded for this clonotype. The chain links TRBV6-1 to TRBJ2-2; TRBD2 agrees at 9 bases. Germline V gene data show CDR1 as MNHNS and CDR2 as SASEGT. Trimming removed 10 bases from V and 0 bases from J; junction bases left unmatched: 9. CDR3 size: 16 residues. The CDR3 reads CATAKLAGTNTGELFF. The CDR3, as DNA: TGTGCCACCGCTAAACTAGCGGGTACGAACACCGGGGAGCTGTTTTTT.

This clonotype was counted once. V is TRBV5-5 and J is TRBJ1-2; D gene uncertain. The V end lost 0 bases, the J end lost 4 bases, and 7 bases lay between the germline ends. Germline-derived CDR1 and CDR2 are SGHKS and YYEKEE (reference sequence). This CDR3 comprises 13 residues. CDR3 sequence: CASSLGAIYGYTF. The CDR3 nucleotides are TGTGCCAGCAGCTTGGGGGCCATCTATGGCTACACCTTC.

This clonotype was observed many times. The rearrangement links TRBV28 to TRBJ2-7; 10 bases line up with TRBD2. After removal of 5 bases from V and 4 bases from J, the junction contained 11 bases not matched to a gene. Germline lookup yields CDR1 MDHEN and CDR2 SYDVKM. This CDR3 comprises 16 residues. CDR3 bases: TGTGCCAGCAGTCCAACCGGGGCTAGCGGGAGTTACGAGCAGTACTTC. It specifies CASSPTGASGSYEQYF.

The rearrangement uses TRBV6-5 and TRBJ2-7; a possible D gene is TRBD1 (5 bases). CDR1 is MNHEY, CDR2 SVGAGI, per germline. Deletions cut 3 bases from V and 2 bases from J, with 11 bases between. This CDR3 region has 14 residues. CDR3 coding DNA: TGTGCCAGCAGTTATTTGGACAACACCTACGAGCAGTACTTC. Amino acids: CASSYLDNTYEQYF.

This clonotype was detected ten times or more. The chain links TRBV28 to TRBJ2-7, with a weak D call TRBD2 (6 bases). This CDR3 region has 15 residues. The V and J ends lost 6 bases and 2 bases respectively, with 17 bases between them. From germline, CDR1 is MDHEN and CDR2 SYDVKM. CDR3 bases: TGTGCCAGCAGCGGAGCTGGAGGGGTGCCCTACGAGCAGTACTTC. Residues: CASSGAGGVPYEQYF.

This clonotype was counted ten times or more. The chain combines TRBV5-1 with TRBJ2-2; D might be TRBD2 (5 bases). CDR3 size: 14 residues. CDR1 is SGHRS, CDR2 YFSETQ, per germline. The germline V and J ends were trimmed by 1 base and 5 bases, with 9 bases remaining between them. Here the CDR3 reads CASSLTRGTGELFF. The CDR3 DNA sequence: TGCGCCAGCAGCTTGACTAGAGGTACCGGGGAGCTGTTTTTT.

This clonotype was picked up many times. The V gene is TRBV29-1, the J gene TRBJ1-1; weak D call: TRBD1 (6 bases). Trimming shortened V by 4 bases and J by 11 bases, and 14 bases separated the two germline ends. This CDR3 has 11 residues. Germline assignment: CDR1 SQVTM and CDR2 ANQGSEA. DNA for the CDR3: TGCAGCGTTGCCACAGGGAAAATGGCTTTCTTT. As protein: CSVATGKMAFF.

The chain has TRBV7-9 and TRBJ1-1; maybe TRBD1 (5 bases). Germline V CDR1 and CDR2: SEHNR, FQNEAQ (reference sequence). V was pared by 5 bases and J by 4 bases, with 14 bases between. The CDR3 has 14 residues. In nucleotides, the CDR3 is TGTGCCAGCAGCCCTCAGGGCTACGGCACTGAAGCTTTCTTT. This codes for CASSPQGYGTEAFF. Full variable domain (rest looked up from reference TRBV7-9 and TRBJ1-1): DTGVSQNPRHKITKRGQNVTFRCDPISEHNRLYWYRQTLGQGPEFLTYFQNEAQLEKSRLLSDRFSAERPKGSFSTLEIQRTEQGDSAMYLCASSPQGYGTEAFFGQGTRLTVV.

This clonotype has only a few counts. CDR3: CAISDPPLAGVNEQFF. The CDR3 bases are TGTGCCATCAGTGACCCCCCTCTAGCGGGAGTAAATGAGCAGTTCTTC. This sequence joins TRBV10-3 and TRBJ2-1, with 10 bases identical to TRBD2. CDR3 length: 16 amino acids. J lost 7 bases, V lost 3 bases, and 9 bases had no gene match. Germline V gene lookup returns CDR1 ENHRY and CDR2 SYGVKD.

This clonotype was seen a handful of times. The gene calls are TRBV11-1 and TRBJ2-2, with D tentatively TRBD2 (5 bases). CDR3 length: 20 amino acids. Per the germline V gene, CDR1 is SGHAT and CDR2 is FQDESV (reference sequence). The V gene lost 3 bases and the J gene lost 2 bases, with 25 bases spanning the gap. The CDR3: CASSFGRGLTSEVNTGELFF. Written as DNA, the CDR3 is TGTGCCAGCAGCTTTGGGCGCGGACTTACCTCAGAGGTCAACACCGGGGAGCTGTTTTTT. The full variable domain, with the rest looked up from reference TRBV11-1 and TRBJ2-2, is EAEVAQSPRYKITEKSQAVAFWCDPISGHATLYWYRQILGQGPELLVQFQDESVVDDSQLPKDRFSAERLKGVDSTLKIQPAELGDSAMYLCASSFGRGLTSEVNTGELFFGEGSRLTVL.

This clonotype was recorded many times. CDR3 sequence: CSAGLSGAGNIQYF. The CDR3 bases are TGCAGTGCTGGACTTTCGGGGGCGGGAAACATTCAGTACTTC. This sequence joins TRBV20-1 and TRBJ2-4, with D possibly being TRBD1 or TRBD2 (6 bases each). Between the trimmed V and J ends, which lost 5 bases and 6 bases, there was a span of 17 bases. The CDR3 is 14 amino acids. Looked up from germline, CDR1 is DFQATT and CDR2 is SNEGSKA (reference sequence).

The sample holds many counts of this clonotype. CDR3 in DNA: TGCAGTGCCTACGACAGGGGTTGGTCGGGTACCGGGGAGCTGTTTTTT. Translating it yields CSAYDRGWSGTGELFF. The J gene is TRBJ2-2, the V gene TRBV20-1; TRBD1 matches 8 bases. V lost 6 bases to trimming and J lost 5 bases; unmatched junction nucleotides: 14. This CDR3 contains 16 residues. Looked up from germline, CDR1 is DFQATT and CDR2 is SNEGSKA (reference sequence).

In this sample, this clonotype turned up many times. This chain uses TRBV20-1 with TRBJ2-6; D gene unclear. This CDR3 region has 16 residues. Germline CDR1 and CDR2: DFQATT and SNEGSKA (reference sequence). The germline V and J ends were trimmed by 2 bases and 1 base, with 12 bases remaining between them. The CDR3 sequence: CSARSLDRSGANVLTF. The DNA for the CDR3 is TGCAGTGCTAGATCCCTCGACCGGTCTGGGGCCAACGTCCTGACTTTC.

This clonotype was picked up many times. V usage is TRBV20-1 and J usage is TRBJ2-1; 12 nucleotides align to TRBD2. Germline lookup yields CDR1 DFQATT and CDR2 SNEGSKA (reference sequence). CDR3 length: 16 amino acids. V lost 5 bases and J lost 3; bases outside the gene matches: 8. The CDR3 reads CSARSQTSGSYNEQFF. For the CDR3, the DNA is TGCAGTGCTCGATCCCAGACTAGCGGGAGCTACAATGAGCAGTTCTTC.

This clonotype has ten or more counts. The chain uses TRBV6-5 and TRBJ2-7; the D call may be TRBD1 or TRBD2 (5 bases each). Looked up from germline, CDR1 is MNHEY and CDR2 is SVGAGI. The CDR3 extends over 13 amino acids. The ends were cut back, 6 bases at V and 3 bases at J, with 12 bases in the middle. CDR3 coding DNA: TGTGCCAGCAGGGCAGGGACCATCTACGAGCAGTACTTC. It yields the protein CASRAGTIYEQYF.

This clonotype was counted at least ten times. The chain uses TRBV20-1 and TRBJ2-7, with D possibly being TRBD1 (5 bases). The germline V gene has CDR1 DFQATT and CDR2 SNEGSKA (reference sequence). The CDR3 loop spans 14 amino acids. The V and J ends lost 0 bases and 3 bases respectively, with 12 bases between them. CDR3 region: CSARDGAWGYEQYF. The CDR3 bases are TGCAGTGCTAGAGATGGGGCTTGGGGCTACGAGCAGTACTTC.

This clonotype was counted at least ten times. The chain recombines TRBV15 with TRBJ2-7; D remains unclear. Germline V gene lookup returns CDR1 LNHNV and CDR2 YYDKDF (reference sequence). Trimming cost V 4 bases and J 3 bases, with 10 bases left between them. The CDR3 contains 13 residues. The CDR3 DNA reads as TGTGCCACCAGCATTCTCTTAAACTACGAGCAGTACTTC. This gives the protein CATSILLNYEQYF. The variable domain in full, with the rest retrieved from reference TRBV15 and TRBJ2-7, is DAMVIQNPRYQVTQFGKPVTLSCSQTLNHNVMYWYQQKSSQAPKLLFHYYDKDFNNEADTPDNFQSRRPNTSFCFLDIRSPGLGDTAMYLCATSILLNYEQYFGPGTRLTVT.